The 10 T cell receptor beta chains in this list originate from one sample, sequenced in a study of shared clonotypes between healthy human individuals. The repertoire was sequenced with immunoSEQ multiplex PCR; TCRdb's copy has only in-frame clones and lacks some. The data show approximately 840,000 clones, approximately 97% seen once. Naive-designated CD8 cells lacked CD45RO, were positively enriched for CCR7, and omitted terminally differentiated effector memory CD45RA+ cells. The sequencing sample was made of naive CD8+ T cells sorted from blood. Receptors were obtained from a man aged 30 to 39 in good health.

V gene TRBV7-9 combines with J gene TRBJ2-7; the D gene is possibly TRBD1 (6 bases). Between the trimmed V and J ends, which lost 4 bases and 0 bases, there was a span of 10 bases. The CDR3 sequence is 14 residues long. Germline CDR1 reads SEHNR; CDR2 reads FQNEAQ (reference sequence). This CDR3 reads CASSWTESSYEQYF. Here the CDR3 DNA reads TGTGCCAGCAGCTGGACAGAGAGCTCCTACGAGCAGTACTTC.

The rearrangement links TRBV19 to TRBJ2-7; D is tentatively TRBD1 or TRBD2 (5 bases each). This CDR3 region has 15 residues. Germline lookup yields CDR1 LNHDA and CDR2 SQIVND (reference sequence). Trimming stripped 1 base from V and 4 bases from J, with 14 bases between. The CDR3 reads CASSIGGGGVYEQYF. The CDR3 coding sequence is TGTGCCAGTAGTATAGGGGGCGGAGGAGTGTACGAGCAGTACTTC.

The rearrangement joins TRBV5-4 to TRBJ2-7, with D hard to call. Deletions cut 1 base from V and 2 bases from J, with 10 bases between. The CDR3 has 14 amino acids. Looked up from germline, CDR1 is SGHNT and CDR2 is YYREEE (reference sequence). The CDR3 DNA sequence: TGTGCCAGCAGCTTGTCGCATGCCCCCTACGAGCAGTACTTC. Residues: CASSLSHAPYEQYF.

About this clone itself: The identical CDR3 is also encoded by other nucleotide sequences in the sample. V and J are TRBV6-5 and TRBJ2-1; tentative D call: TRBD2 (5 bases). The CDR3 runs 13 residues. The germline gives CDR1 MNHEY, CDR2 SVGAGI. V dropped 2 bases and J dropped 4 bases, with 6 bases sitting between them. This CDR3 reads CASSYGGYNEQFF. The CDR3 bases are TGTGCCAGCAGTTACGGAGGATACAATGAGCAGTTCTTC.

The genes are TRBV7-9 and TRBJ1-1; 10 bases match TRBD1. Germline V gene data show CDR1 as SEHNR and CDR2 as FQNEAQ (reference sequence). This CDR3 spans 16 amino acids. Trimming took 4 bases from V and 5 from J; bases not matched to a gene: 10. The CDR3 sequence: CASSSTDRGKGTEAFF. The CDR3 DNA reads TGTGCCAGCAGCTCGACGGACAGGGGGAAAGGAACTGAAGCTTTCTTT.

The chain carries TRBV18 and TRBJ2-7; 7 bases match TRBD1. The CDR3 consists of 13 residues. V dropped 6 bases and J dropped 5; count of bases not matched to a gene: 7. Germline V gives CDR1 KGHSH, CDR2 LQKENI. The CDR3 is CASSPDRADEQYF. The CDR3 DNA follows: TGTGCCAGCTCCCCTGACAGGGCGGACGAGCAGTACTTC.

The chain uses TRBV27 and TRBJ2-1; TRBD2 might be the D (6 bases). V shed 5 bases and J shed 5 bases, with 16 bases lying between them. The CDR3 contains 15 residues. The germline V gene has CDR1 MNHEY and CDR2 SMNVEV (reference sequence). This CDR3 is CASSLGVGGHNEQFF. The CDR3, as DNA: TGTGCCAGCAGTCTCGGGGTGGGAGGTCACAATGAGCAGTTCTTC.

The chain employs TRBV28 and TRBJ2-7, with 9 positions matching TRBD2. The CDR3 runs to 16 residues. V gave up 6 bases and J gave up 6 bases; unmatched junction bases: 15. Germline V lookup: CDR1 MDHEN, CDR2 SYDVKM. This chain's CDR3 is CASSYERAGGFSEQYF. The CDR3 DNA follows: TGTGCCAGCAGCTACGAAAGAGCGGGAGGTTTCTCCGAGCAGTACTTC. Based on the CDR3 plus reference TRBV28 and TRBJ2-7, the full variable domain is DVKVTQSSRYLVKRTGEKVFLECVQDMDHENMFWYRQDPGLGLRLIYFSYDVKMKEKGDIPEGYSVSREKKERFSLILESASTNQTSMYLCASSYERAGGFSEQYFGPGTRLTVT.

A remark on this clone: Other DNA sequences in this sample translate to the same CDR3. The chain employs TRBV27 and TRBJ1-4, with D unclear. Trimming stripped 1 base from V and 4 bases from J, with 7 bases between. The V gene's germline CDR1 is MNHEY and CDR2 SMNVEV (reference sequence). This CDR3 is built from 14 residues. In DNA form, the CDR3 reads TGTGCCAGCAGTTTATTGGGTAGTAATGAAAAACTGTTTTTT. Encoded protein: CASSLLGSNEKLFF.

The J gene is TRBJ2-1, the V gene TRBV30, with a weak D call TRBD2 (6 bases). Per the germline V gene, CDR1 is GTSNPN and CDR2 is SVGIG (reference sequence). The CDR3 runs to 13 residues. Trimming took 0 bases from V and 10 from J, leaving 13 bases between them. Here the CDR3 reads CAWSVIGSGEQFF. In nucleotides, the CDR3 is TGTGCCTGGAGTGTAATAGGGAGCGGGGAGCAGTTCTTC.